The clone carrying this T cell receptor beta chain has more than one count but fewer than ten. The antigen remains unidentified. This sample was included in a study of cytomegalovirus exposure and HLA in healthy donors. Overall study context: The study placed about four fifths of its approximately 360 genotyped donors in the Caucasian-associated ancestry cluster.

Germline CDR1 is SGHTS and CDR2 is YDEGEE. Between the trimmed V and J ends, which lost 3 bases and 2 bases, there was a span of 14 bases. The CDR3 sequence is 15 residues long. Study conclusions and caveats: Because they were indistinguishable, some V segments, including TRBV6-2 and TRBV6-3, were excluded. A later analysis showed HLA-associated TCR beta chains outstripping equally common others in clonal expansion.

Vbeta (60) and Jbeta (13) primers were used in the PCR. TCRdb keeps only in-frame clones here, not all; method: immunoSEQ multiplex PCR. The data hold about 150,000 clones, with about 64% observed a single time. Healthy bone marrow donors made up the donors. The chain links TRBV5-8 to TRBJ1-2; D is uncertain. The sample was PBMCs. The sequence came from a man aged 60 to 69 in good health and CMV-seronegative. The CDR3 DNA follows: TGTGCCAGCAGCTGGGAGCTCACCATAAACTATGGCTACACCTTC. This translates into CASSWELTINYGYTF.